Presented here are 9 T cell receptor beta chains from one specimen sequenced in a study of early T cells in non-severe SARS-CoV-2 infection. One entry per CDR3 protein results from TCRdb running MiXCR on the 5' RACE reads. This sample has 43,000 or so distinct CDR3 sequences, with nearly 7.5% found just once. What was sequenced was whole blood. All receptors come from an adult who was a healthcare worker with PCR-confirmed SARS-CoV-2 infection or an uninfected control (not recorded which).

By sample fraction, this clonotype is medium-sized. J is TRBJ2-3 and V is TRBV28, with a tentative D call TRBD2 (6 bases). This CDR3 is built from 15 residues. In germline, CDR1 is MDHEN, CDR2 SYDVKM. V was clipped by 6 bases and J by 4 bases, with 17 bases between them. The DNA for the CDR3 is TGTGCCAGCAGCCCCGGGGGTCGAGGGTCAGATACGCAGTATTTT. Amino acid sequence: CASSPGGRGSDTQYF.

This chain joins TRBV20-1 and TRBJ1-1; 7 nucleotides agree with TRBD1. Germline CDR1 DFQATT, CDR2 SNEGSKA (reference sequence). The CDR3 length is 14 residues. Trimming at V came to 6 bases and at J to 3 bases, leaving 10 bases not matched to a gene. The CDR3 DNA reads TGCAGTGCCAGGGGGGAGGGGACTGACACTGAAGCTTTCTTT. Protein: CSARGEGTDTEAFF.

This clonotype was counted at least ten times. V is TRBV12-3 or TRBV12-4 and J is TRBJ1-1; D gene ambiguous. This CDR3 spans 13 amino acids. V was shortened by 4 bases and J by 0 bases, with 6 bases between the two germline ends. The CDR3 sequence: CASSSSMNTEAFF. The DNA of the CDR3 is TGTGCCAGCAGTTCATCAATGAACACTGAAGCTTTCTTT.

The DNA of the CDR3 is TGCAGTGCTAGAGATAAAGGTTTGAATGGCTACACCTTC. It translates to CSARDKGLNGYTF. The chain has TRBV20-1 and TRBJ1-2; no firm D call. There are 13 residues in the CDR3. The germline V gene has CDR1 DFQATT and CDR2 SNEGSKA (reference sequence). The V end lost 0 bases, the J end lost 6 bases, and 11 bases lay between the germline ends.

This rearrangement joins TRBV7-9 to TRBJ1-2; D perhaps matches TRBD1 (5 bases). V was trimmed by 5 bases and J by 2 bases, leaving 15 bases between them. This CDR3 has 15 residues. Germline V gene sequence: CDR1 SEHNR, CDR2 FQNEAQ (reference sequence). CDR3 coding DNA: TGTGCCAGCAGCATTAGTTGGGACGAAAACTATGGCTACACCTTC. Translation: CASSISWDENYGYTF.

This chain links TRBV4-2 with TRBJ2-4, with a tentative D call TRBD2 (6 bases). V was shortened by 1 base and J by 5 bases, with 15 bases between the two germline ends. The CDR3 is 16 residues long. Germline assignment: CDR1 LGHNA and CDR2 YNFKEQ. In DNA, the CDR3 is TGTGCCAGCAGCCAAGTCGGGGTATCGGGGGAAAACATTCAGTACTTC. The encoded protein is CASSQVGVSGENIQYF.

This clonotype has ten or more counts. The V call is TRBV9, the J call TRBJ2-1, with D perhaps given as TRBD1 or TRBD2 (6 bases each). Trimming left V 1 base short and J 13 bases short, with 15 bases between. The CDR3 runs 13 residues. CDR1 and CDR2 (germline): SGDLS, YYNGEE. The CDR3 DNA reads TGTGCCAGCAGCGTATCGCGTCTGGGGGGCCAGTTCTTC. It translates to CASSVSRLGGQFF.

The chain is built from TRBV7-6 and TRBJ1-1; D is possibly TRBD1 (5 bases). The length of the CDR3 is 14 residues. Germline V gene sequence: CDR1 SGHVS, CDR2 FNYEAQ. V lost 3 bases and J lost 0, with 8 bases in between. In nucleotides, the CDR3 is TGTGCCAGCAGCTTCGGGGCAATGAACACTGAAGCTTTCTTT. Residues: CASSFGAMNTEAFF.

This clonotype was detected only a few times. The rearrangement links TRBV7-8 to TRBJ2-3; the match to TRBD2 covers 9 bases. CDR1 is SGHVS, CDR2 FQNEAQ, per germline. Trimming removed 5 bases from V and 2 bases from J; junction bases left unmatched: 11. The CDR3 runs 17 residues. The CDR3 nucleotides are TGTGCCAGCAGCCTTATCTTTAGCGGGGGCGACACAGATACGCAGTATTTT. Translated: CASSLIFSGGDTDTQYF.